The present entry profiles one T cell receptor beta chain with its context. Its antigen is not known. The sample belongs to a study of vaccination effects on CD4 cells after COVID-19. Germline CDR1 is SGHRS and CDR2 is YFSETQ. The CDR3 consists of 15 residues. V dropped 4 bases and J dropped 7; count of bases not matched to a gene: 3. Cultured cells yielded isolated CD4+ T cells after around 10 days. Here immunoSEQ multiplex PCR was the method, and the copy in TCRdb shows in-frame clones only, minus some. The sample carries roughly 60,000 clones, 72% recorded once. The sample was CD4+ T cells from PBMCs cultured without peptide, taken before COVID-19 vaccination. This receptor was obtained from a human donor who had a prior SARS-CoV-2 infection. The V gene is TRBV5-1, the J gene TRBJ2-1; 15 bases line up with TRBD2. Here the CDR3 DNA reads TGCGCCAGCAGCAGGACTAGCGGGGGGGCAAATGAGCAGTTCTTC. It yields the protein CASSRTSGGANEQFF.